Listed below are T cell receptor beta chains from one sample, sequenced in a study of CD8+ T cells in alopecia areata. The table came from immunoSEQ multiplex PCR; TCRdb's copy has only in-frame clones and leaves some out. The sample lists 150,000 to 200,000 clones, roughly 58% seen once, with roughly 17% in the top ten. The source was CD4+ T cells sorted from blood, collected at approximately week 60, from a patient treated with tofacitinib. The receptors come from a human donor with alopecia areata. The CDR3 runs from the conserved cysteine through the conserved F or W. The order of the fields is D gene, CDR3 length, V gene, J gene, clone size, CDR3 DNA, CDR3 protein. The D gene is left open where the match is weak. Not every row has a clone size; where given, it reads once, few, many or a size class.

>TRBD1|15|TRBV19|TRBJ1-2|-
TGTGCCAGTAGTGAGACAGGGGGCGCGGACTATGGCTACACCTTC
CASSETGGADYGYTF
>-|15|TRBV7-2|TRBJ1-5|-
TGTGCCAGCAGCTTAGAGTTTGTAGCAATCAGCCCCAGGCATTTT
CASSLEFVAISPRHF
>-|13|TRBV10-3|TRBJ2-5|-
TGTGCCATCAGTGAGTTTGACCAAGAGACCCAGTACTTC
CAISEFDQETQYF
>TRBD2|13|TRBV2|TRBJ2-5|once
TGTGCCGGAGGGCTAGCGGCTCCGGAGACCCAGTACTTC
CAGGLAAPETQYF
>-|12|TRBV10-3|TRBJ2-3|-
TGTGCCATCAGTGGGACAGCAGATACGCAGTATTTT
CAISGTADTQYF
>TRBD1|16|TRBV4-2|TRBJ2-7|-
TGTGCCAGCAGCCAGGGTCCGGGACAGAACTCCTACGAGCAGTACTTC
CASSQGPGQNSYEQYF
>-|15|TRBV29-1|TRBJ2-2|-
TGCAGCGTTGAAACGGGAGTGGCCTTCCGGGGGGAGCTGTTTTTT
CSVETGVAFRGELFF
>-|15|TRBV27|TRBJ1-2|-
TGTGCCAGCAGGGCAACGTGGACCGCTAACTATGGCTACACCTTC
CASRATWTANYGYTF
>-|17|TRBV7-2|TRBJ2-7|few
TGTGCCAGCAGCCTCCATCCTGAAGGGGGTAGGTCCTACGAGCAGTACTTC
CASSLHPEGGRSYEQYF
>-|13|TRBV29-1|TRBJ2-2|few
TGCAGCGCAGGACAGCGACCCACCGGGGAGCTGTTTTTT
CSAGQRPTGELFF
>-|15|TRBV6-6|TRBJ2-4|-
TGTGCCAGCAGGGAGGGGGCCAGAGCCAAAAACATTCAGTACTTC
CASREGARAKNIQYF
>-|14|TRBV18|TRBJ2-7|few
TGTGCCAGCTCCCAAGGGACGGCGGTGGGCGAGCAGTACTTC
CASSQGTAVGEQYF
>-|10|TRBV20-1|TRBJ2-5|-
TGCAGTGCTCTAGAGGAGACCCAGTACTTC
CSALEETQYF
>-|14|TRBV7-8|TRBJ2-5|few
TGTGCCAGCAGCCAGGGGTATGCAGATGAGACCCAGTACTTC
CASSQGYADETQYF
>TRBD1|12|TRBV27|TRBJ1-2|few
TGTGCCAGCAGCCCCGTAGGGGGCGGCTACACCTTC
CASSPVGGGYTF
>-|14|TRBV11-2|TRBJ2-7|-
TGTGCCAGCAGCTTAGCGGGTGTGGTTGGCGAGCAGTACTTC
CASSLAGVVGEQYF
>TRBD1|13|TRBV7-3|TRBJ1-1|-
TGTGCCAGCAGCAGACAGGGGACTACTGAAGCTTTCTTT
CASSRQGTTEAFF
>-|14|TRBV7-8|TRBJ2-5|-
TGTGCCAGCAGCTTCTCGGGGGCCCGGGAGACCCAGTACTTC
CASSFSGARETQYF
>-|13|TRBV7-2|TRBJ2-5|few
TGTGCCAGCAGCTTACAGCGCCAAGAGACCCAGTACTTC
CASSLQRQETQYF
>TRBD1|15|TRBV11-2|TRBJ2-7|-
TGTGCCAGCAGCATTAACAGGGGATCGGCTTACGAGCAGTACTTC
CASSINRGSAYEQYF
>TRBD2|14|TRBV5-1|TRBJ2-5|-
TGCGCCAGCAGGCCCGGGACTAATCAAGAGACCCAGTACTTC
CASRPGTNQETQYF
>TRBD2|17|TRBV25-1|TRBJ2-3|-
TGTGCCAGCAGTGAATTTGGTAGCGGGGGACCTTTAGATACGCAGTATTTT
CASSEFGSGGPLDTQYF
>-|16|TRBV5-4|TRBJ2-5|-
TGTGCCAGCAGCCAAGATCAGGGCGGAACACAAGAGACCCAGTACTTC
CASSQDQGGTQETQYF
>-|14|TRBV11-2|TRBJ2-5|few
TGTGCCAGCAGCTTAGATGTTCTTCGGGAGACCCAGTACTTC
CASSLDVLRETQYF
>-|15|TRBV4-1|TRBJ1-2|-
TGCGCCAGCAGCCCATGGGACACCACTAACTATGGCTACACCTTC
CASSPWDTTNYGYTF
>-|12|TRBV7-2|TRBJ2-3|few
TGTGCCAGCAGCGTGTACACAGATACGCAGTATTTT
CASSVYTDTQYF
>-|16|TRBV27|TRBJ2-6|-
TGTGCCAGCAGTAGCAGACGGAGCTCTGGGGCCAACGTCCTGACTTTC
CASSSRRSSGANVLTF
>-|14|TRBV29-1|TRBJ1-3|-
TGCAGCGTTGAAAGCCGGCACTCTGGAAACACCATATATTTT
CSVESRHSGNTIYF
>-|17|TRBV15|TRBJ1-2|-
TGTGCCACCAGCAGAGATCGGCAGGGAGGGAATAACTATGGCTACACCTTC
CATSRDRQGGNNYGYTF
>-|16|TRBV18|TRBJ1-2|-
TGTGCCAGCTCACCACCGGACACACCAAGGGACTATGGCTACACCTTC
CASSPPDTPRDYGYTF
>TRBD1|16|TRBV7-9|TRBJ2-4|-
TGTGCCAGCAGCTTAGTACTCGGGACAGTAAAAAACATTCAGTACTTC
CASSLVLGTVKNIQYF
>TRBD1|18|TRBV19|TRBJ1-2|few
TGTGCCAGTAGTAACACCGGGACAGCAACCCTACTACACTATGGCTACACCTTC
CASSNTGTATLLHYGYTF